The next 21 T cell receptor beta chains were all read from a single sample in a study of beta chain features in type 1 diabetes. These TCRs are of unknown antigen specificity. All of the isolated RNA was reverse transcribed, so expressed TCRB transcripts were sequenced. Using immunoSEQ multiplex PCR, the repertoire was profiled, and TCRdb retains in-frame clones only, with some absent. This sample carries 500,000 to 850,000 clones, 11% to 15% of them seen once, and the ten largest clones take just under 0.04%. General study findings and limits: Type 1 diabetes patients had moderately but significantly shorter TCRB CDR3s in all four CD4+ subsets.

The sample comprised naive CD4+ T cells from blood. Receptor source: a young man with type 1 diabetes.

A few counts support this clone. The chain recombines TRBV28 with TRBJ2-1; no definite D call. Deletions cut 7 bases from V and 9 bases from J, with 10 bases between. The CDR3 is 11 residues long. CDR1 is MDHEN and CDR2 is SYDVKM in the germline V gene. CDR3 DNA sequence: TGTGCCAGCACCTTTAGGAGTGAGCAGTTCTTC. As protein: CASTFRSEQFF. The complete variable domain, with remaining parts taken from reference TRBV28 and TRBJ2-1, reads DVKVTQSSRYLVKRTGEKVFLECVQDMDHENMFWYRQDPGLGLRLIYFSYDVKMKEKGDIPEGYSVSREKKERFSLILESASTNQTSMYLCASTFRSEQFFGPGTRLTVL.

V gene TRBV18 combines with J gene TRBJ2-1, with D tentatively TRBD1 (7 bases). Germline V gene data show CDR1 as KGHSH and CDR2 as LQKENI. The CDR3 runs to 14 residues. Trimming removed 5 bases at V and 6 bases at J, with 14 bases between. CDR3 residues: CASSATGDFNEQFF. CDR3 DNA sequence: TGTGCCAGCTCAGCCACAGGGGACTTCAATGAGCAGTTCTTC.

The CDR3 region has the DNA TGTGCCTGGCGTTTCGCGGGAACCTACGAGCAGTACTTC. Protein product: CAWRFAGTYEQYF. J is TRBJ2-7 and V is TRBV30; D perhaps matches TRBD2 (6 bases). V lost 5 bases and J 2 bases, leaving 13 bases between the germline ends. There are 13 residues in the CDR3. In germline, CDR1 is GTSNPN, CDR2 SVGIG (reference sequence).

CDR3 sequence reads: CASSVSGQGIAGELFF. In DNA form, the CDR3 reads TGTGCCAGCAGCGTATCAGGACAGGGGATAGCCGGGGAGCTGTTTTTT. The chain employs TRBV9 and TRBJ2-2; 9 bases fit TRBD1. The V segment lost 1 base and the J segment 6 bases; nucleotides outside the gene matches: 7. The CDR3 extends over 16 amino acids. CDR1 is SGDLS and CDR2 is YYNGEE in the germline V gene.

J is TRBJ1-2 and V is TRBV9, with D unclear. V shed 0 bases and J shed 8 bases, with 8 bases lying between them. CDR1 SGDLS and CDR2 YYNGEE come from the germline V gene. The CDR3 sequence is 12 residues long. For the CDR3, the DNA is TGTGCCAGCAGCGTAGGCAGACACGGCTACACCTTC. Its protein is CASSVGRHGYTF.

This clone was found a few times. The CDR3 here is CASAPAGLTNEQFF. CDR3 DNA: TGCGCCAGCGCCCCAGCCGGACTCACCAATGAGCAGTTCTTC. The chain links TRBV5-1 to TRBJ2-1, with a weak D call TRBD2 (5 bases). The CDR3 extends over 14 amino acids. CDR1 SGHRS and CDR2 YFSETQ come from the germline V gene. The V end was cut by 7 bases, the J end by 6 bases, with 17 bases between.

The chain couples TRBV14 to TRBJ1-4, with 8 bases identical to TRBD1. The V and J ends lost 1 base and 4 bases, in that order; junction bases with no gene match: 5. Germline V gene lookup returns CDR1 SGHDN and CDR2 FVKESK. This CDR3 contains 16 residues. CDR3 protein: CASSQVGTGLNEKLFF. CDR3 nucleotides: TGTGCCAGCAGCCAAGTGGGGACAGGCCTTAATGAAAAACTGTTTTTT.

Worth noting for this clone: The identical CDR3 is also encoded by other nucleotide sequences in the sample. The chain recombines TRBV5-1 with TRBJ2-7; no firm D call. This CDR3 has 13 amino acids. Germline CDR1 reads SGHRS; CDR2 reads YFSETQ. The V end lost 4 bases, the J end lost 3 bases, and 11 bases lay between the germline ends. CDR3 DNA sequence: TGCGCCAGCAGCCTTAATAGGGACTACGAGCAGTACTTC. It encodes CASSLNRDYEQYF.

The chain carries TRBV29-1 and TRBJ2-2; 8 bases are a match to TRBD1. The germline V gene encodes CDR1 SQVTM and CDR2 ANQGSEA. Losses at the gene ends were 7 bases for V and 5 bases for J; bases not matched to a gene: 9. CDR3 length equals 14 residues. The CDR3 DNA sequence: TGCAGCGCACACGACAGGGGAGGAACCGGGGAGCTGTTTTTT. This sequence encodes CSAHDRGGTGELFF.

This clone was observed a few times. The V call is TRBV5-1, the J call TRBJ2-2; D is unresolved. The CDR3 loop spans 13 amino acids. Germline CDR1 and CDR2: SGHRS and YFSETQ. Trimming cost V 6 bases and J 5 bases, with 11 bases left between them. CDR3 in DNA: TGCGCCAGCACTGCGGTTGAAACCGGGGAGCTGTTTTTT. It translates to CASTAVETGELFF.

CDR3 bases: TGTGCCAGCAGACCCGGGGGGCGAGCAGTTCTTACGCAGTATTTT. This codes for CASRPGGRAVLTQYF. The chain couples TRBV28 to TRBJ2-3; D is possibly TRBD2 (7 bases). The CDR3 extends over 15 amino acids. V was shortened by 6 bases and J by 8 bases, with 21 bases between the two germline ends. Germline assignment: CDR1 MDHEN and CDR2 SYDVKM.

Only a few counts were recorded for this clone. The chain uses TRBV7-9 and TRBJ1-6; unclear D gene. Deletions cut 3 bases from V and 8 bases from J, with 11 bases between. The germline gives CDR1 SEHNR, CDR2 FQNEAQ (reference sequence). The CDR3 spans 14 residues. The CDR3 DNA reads TGTGCCAGCAGCTTCGTCACGGGAGATTCACCCCTCCACTTT. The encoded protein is CASSFVTGDSPLHF. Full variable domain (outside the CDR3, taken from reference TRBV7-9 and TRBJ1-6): DTGVSQNPRHKITKRGQNVTFRCDPISEHNRLYWYRQTLGQGPEFLTYFQNEAQLEKSRLLSDRFSAERPKGSFSTLEIQRTEQGDSAMYLCASSFVTGDSPLHFGNGTRLTVT.

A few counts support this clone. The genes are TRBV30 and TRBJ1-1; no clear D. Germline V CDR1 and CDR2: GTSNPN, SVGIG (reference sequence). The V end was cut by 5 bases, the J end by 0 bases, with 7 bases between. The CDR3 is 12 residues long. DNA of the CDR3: TGTGCCTGGGTTCTGTTGAACACTGAAGCTTTCTTT. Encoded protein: CAWVLLNTEAFF.

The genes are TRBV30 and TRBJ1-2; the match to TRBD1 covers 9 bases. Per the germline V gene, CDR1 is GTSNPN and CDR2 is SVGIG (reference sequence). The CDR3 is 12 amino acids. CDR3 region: CAGSTGGNGYTF. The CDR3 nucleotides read TGTGCTGGTTCAACAGGGGGCAATGGCTACACCTTC.

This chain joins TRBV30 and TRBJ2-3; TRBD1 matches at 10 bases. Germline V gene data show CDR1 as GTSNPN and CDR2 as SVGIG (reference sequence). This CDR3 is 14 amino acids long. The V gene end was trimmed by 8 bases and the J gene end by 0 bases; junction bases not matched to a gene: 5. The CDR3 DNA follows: TGTGCCGGACGACAGGGGGCGAGCACAGATACGCAGTATTTT. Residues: CAGRQGASTDTQYF.

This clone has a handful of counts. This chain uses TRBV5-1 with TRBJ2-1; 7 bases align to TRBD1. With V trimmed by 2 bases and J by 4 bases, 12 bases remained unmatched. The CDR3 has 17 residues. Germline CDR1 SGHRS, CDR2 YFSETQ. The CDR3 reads CASSLRDSRSGYNEQFF. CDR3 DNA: TGCGCCAGCAGCTTAAGGGACAGCCGATCCGGTTACAATGAGCAGTTCTTC.

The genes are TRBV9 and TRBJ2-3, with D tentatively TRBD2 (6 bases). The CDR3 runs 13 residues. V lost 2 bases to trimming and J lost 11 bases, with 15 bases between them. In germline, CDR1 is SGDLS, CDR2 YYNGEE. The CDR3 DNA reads TGTGCCAGCAGCGTTGGGGGACTCCAAATGCAGTATTTT. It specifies CASSVGGLQMQYF.

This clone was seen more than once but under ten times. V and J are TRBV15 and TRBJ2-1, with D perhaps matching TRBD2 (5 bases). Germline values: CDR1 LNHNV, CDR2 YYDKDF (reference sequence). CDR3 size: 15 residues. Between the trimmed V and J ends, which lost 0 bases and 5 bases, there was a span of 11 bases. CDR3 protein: CATSRDREFHNEQFF. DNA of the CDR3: TGTGCCACCAGCAGAGATAGGGAGTTCCACAATGAGCAGTTCTTC.

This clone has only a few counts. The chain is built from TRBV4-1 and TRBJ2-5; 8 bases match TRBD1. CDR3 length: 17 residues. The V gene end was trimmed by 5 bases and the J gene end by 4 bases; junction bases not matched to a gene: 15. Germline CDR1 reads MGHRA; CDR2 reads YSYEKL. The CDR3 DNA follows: TGCGCCAGCAGCGCGAACCCCCGGGACAGGAATTTAGAGACCCAGTACTTC. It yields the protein CASSANPRDRNLETQYF.

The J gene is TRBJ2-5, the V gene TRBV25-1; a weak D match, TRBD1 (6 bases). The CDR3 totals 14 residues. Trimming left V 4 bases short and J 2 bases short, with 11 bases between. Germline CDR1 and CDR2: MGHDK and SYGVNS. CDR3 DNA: TGTGCCAGCAGTGTCGACAGGCAACAAGAGACCCAGTACTTC. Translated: CASSVDRQQETQYF.

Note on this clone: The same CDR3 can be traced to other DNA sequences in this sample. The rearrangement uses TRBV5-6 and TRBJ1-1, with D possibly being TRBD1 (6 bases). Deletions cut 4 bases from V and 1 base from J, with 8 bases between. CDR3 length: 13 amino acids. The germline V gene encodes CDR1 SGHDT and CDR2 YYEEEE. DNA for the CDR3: TGTGCCAGCAGCAGGACAGAGAACACTGAAGCTTTCTTT. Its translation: CASSRTENTEAFF.